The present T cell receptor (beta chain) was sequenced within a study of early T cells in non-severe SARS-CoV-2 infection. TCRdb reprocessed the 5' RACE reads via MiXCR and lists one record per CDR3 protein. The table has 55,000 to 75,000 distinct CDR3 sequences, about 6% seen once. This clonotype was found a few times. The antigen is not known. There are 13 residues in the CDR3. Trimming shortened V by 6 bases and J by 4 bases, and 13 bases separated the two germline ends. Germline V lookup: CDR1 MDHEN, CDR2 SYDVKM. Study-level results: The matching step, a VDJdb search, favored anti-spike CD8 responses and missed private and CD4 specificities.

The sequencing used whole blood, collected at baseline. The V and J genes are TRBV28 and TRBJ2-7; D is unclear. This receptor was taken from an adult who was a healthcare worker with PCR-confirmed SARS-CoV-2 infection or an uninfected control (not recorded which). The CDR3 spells CASRKVQSYEQYF. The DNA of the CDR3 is TGTGCCAGCAGAAAAGTCCAGTCGTACGAGCAGTACTTC.